This is a list of T cell receptor beta chains from one sample in a study of T cell repertoires in cytomegalovirus infection. These TCRs are of unknown antigen specificity. MiXCR, run by TCRdb on the reads, gives a single entry per CDR3 protein. Of some 920,000 distinct CDR3 sequences in the sample, approximately 31% were seen once. Source: cultured CD8+ T cells from PBMCs, taken from culture after CMV antigen stimulation. These receptors came from a human donor in good health (CMV status not recorded). Some clones in this sample may be carry-over from other donors' samples. Each CDR3 is given with its conserved first and last residue. D genes are given only for firm matches. Part of the rows lack a size; the others show once, few, many or a class for expanded clones.

V	D	J	size	DNA	CDR3
TRBV19	-	TRBJ1-5	-	TGTGCCAGTAAGGTTGTGGGGGCTGGTCAGCCCCAGCATTTT	CASKVVGAGQPQHF
TRBV4-1	TRBD1	TRBJ2-1	-	TGCGCCAGCAGCCAATTCTTTCAGGGGGCGGACAATGAGCAGTTCTTC	CASSQFFQGADNEQFF
TRBV4-1	TRBD1	TRBJ1-5	many	TGCGCCAGCAGCCAAGATGGGACAGGAGATCAGCCCCAGCATTTT	CASSQDGTGDQPQHF
TRBV28	-	TRBJ1-1	-	TGTGCCAGCAGTTCCCCCGACGGACGTAACACTGAAGCTTTCTTT	CASSSPDGRNTEAFF
TRBV5-5	-	TRBJ2-6	-	TGTGCCAGCAGCTTGGACCCTTACTCTGGGGCCAACGTCCTGACTTTC	CASSLDPYSGANVLTF
TRBV11-2	-	TRBJ1-1	few	TGTGCCAGCTCACCTCTGAGGGTCACTGAAGCTTTCTTT	CASSPLRVTEAFF
TRBV4-1	TRBD2	TRBJ2-5	few	TGCGCCAGCAGCCGGACTAGCGAATGGGGGGAGACCCAGTACTTC	CASSRTSEWGETQYF
TRBV7-8	-	TRBJ2-1	many	TGTGCCAGCAGCTCTCCGGCGGACAATGAGCAGTTCTTC	CASSSPADNEQFF
TRBV2	-	TRBJ2-5	-	TGTGCCACCCCAAGCGCGGGTCGACAAGAGACCCAGTACTTC	CATPSAGRQETQYF
TRBV4-1	-	TRBJ2-3	-	TGCGCCAGCAGCCAAGGCCTTTACGATACGCAGTATTTT	CASSQGLYDTQYF
TRBV4-3	-	TRBJ1-2	-	TGCGCCAGCAGCCAGCTGAGGGCTAACTATGGCTACACCTTC	CASSQLRANYGYTF
TRBV12-5	-	TRBJ2-7	few	TGTGCTAGTGGCCCGGGGAAGTCGAGGGAGCAGTACTTC	CASGPGKSREQYF
TRBV2	-	TRBJ1-4	-	TGTGCCAGCAGGGCCGGACTGTTTGGCGCTAATGAAAAACTGTTTTTT	CASRAGLFGANEKLFF
TRBV18	-	TRBJ2-7	-	TGTGCCAGCTCACTGCTACAAAACGGCTACGAGCAGTACTTC	CASSLLQNGYEQYF
TRBV7-9	TRBD1	TRBJ2-1	once	TGTGCCAGCAGCTTCCACGGACAGGCGGAGCAGTTCTTC	CASSFHGQAEQFF
TRBV7-4	TRBD1	TRBJ1-1	-	TGTGCCAGCAGCTCGACAGGGGGCTTTACTGAAGCTTTCTTT	CASSSTGGFTEAFF
TRBV28	-	TRBJ1-5	-	TGTGCCAGCAGTTCCTATCTGGGCAATCAGCCCCAGCATTTT	CASSSYLGNQPQHF